Presented here are 21 T cell receptor beta chains from one specimen sequenced in a study of shared clonotypes between healthy human individuals. Assay: immunoSEQ multiplex PCR; the TCRdb copy retains only in-frame clones and omits some. The table shows about 820,000 clones, with 80% to 95% occurring only once. Naive CD8 cells comprised CD45RO-negative, CCR7-positively selected cells, excluding terminally differentiated effector memory CD45RA+ cells. The sequenced sample was naive CD8+ T cells sorted from blood. The receptor source for this set is a man between 25 and 39 years old in good health.

The V gene is TRBV29-1, the J gene TRBJ1-1; weak D call: TRBD1 (5 bases). This CDR3 comprises 14 residues. Germline-derived CDR1 and CDR2 are SQVTM and ANQGSEA. Trimming left V 3 bases short and J 1 base short, with 12 bases between. CDR3 coding DNA: TGCAGCGTTGAGGGGCTGGGAACGAACACTGAAGCTTTCTTT. It is translated as CSVEGLGTNTEAFF.

V is TRBV15 and J is TRBJ1-5; weak D call: TRBD1 (5 bases). This CDR3 spans 15 amino acids. Trimming stripped 3 bases from V and 0 bases from J, with 9 bases between. Germline CDR1 and CDR2: LNHNV and YYDKDF (reference sequence). The CDR3: CATSRGEYSNQPQHF. Written as DNA, the CDR3 is TGTGCCACCAGCAGGGGGGAATATAGCAATCAGCCCCAGCATTTT.

This chain uses TRBV5-4 with TRBJ2-1, with TRBD2 identical over 10 bases. Germline CDR1 reads SGHNT; CDR2 reads YYREEE (reference sequence). V lost 0 bases and J lost 6; bases outside the gene matches: 15. The length of the CDR3 is 19 residues. Here the CDR3 DNA reads TGTGCCAGCAGCTTGGGACTAGCGGGTCTAACTTTTACCCCCAATGAGCAGTTCTTC. Its protein product is CASSLGLAGLTFTPNEQFF.

This sequence joins TRBV10-2 and TRBJ2-1; D unclear. Trimming took 1 base from V and 5 from J, leaving 21 bases between them. Per the germline V gene, CDR1 is WSHSY and CDR2 is SAAADI. This CDR3 has 18 residues. The CDR3 sequence: CASSEFDPPSQNDNEQFF. The CDR3 DNA reads TGCGCCAGCAGTGAGTTCGACCCGCCGTCCCAAAATGACAATGAGCAGTTCTTC.

The chain combines TRBV10-1 with TRBJ2-1; the D gene is possibly TRBD2 (5 bases). The CDR3 runs to 14 residues. Germline V gives CDR1 WNHNN, CDR2 SYGVQD (reference sequence). The V end was cut by 0 bases, the J end by 5 bases, with 8 bases between. Here the CDR3 DNA reads TGCGCCAGCAGTGAGTCATCGGGGAACAATGAGCAGTTCTTC. Its protein product is CASSESSGNNEQFF.

The V and J genes are TRBV28 and TRBJ2-1; 8 bases agree with TRBD1. Germline V lookup: CDR1 MDHEN, CDR2 SYDVKM. The CDR3 covers 13 residues. V lost 7 bases and J lost 5; bases outside the gene matches: 4. CDR3 sequence: CASNNRGDNEQFF. The CDR3 DNA reads TGTGCCAGCAACAACAGGGGGGACAATGAGCAGTTCTTC.

The chain joins TRBV7-9 to TRBJ2-1; 9 bases line up with TRBD2. Looked up from germline, CDR1 is SEHNR and CDR2 is FQNEAQ (reference sequence). The CDR3 totals 12 residues. The V and J ends lost 7 bases and 15 bases, in that order; junction bases with no gene match: 10. Here the CDR3 reads CASTLAGESAFF. The CDR3 DNA reads TGTGCCAGCACTTTAGCGGGAGAGTCCGCGTTCTTC.

The genes are TRBV7-2 and TRBJ1-3; unclear D gene. Germline CDR1 reads SGHTA; CDR2 reads FQGNSA. This CDR3 spans 16 amino acids. The V and J ends lost 1 base and 9 bases respectively, with 19 bases between them. The CDR3 nucleotides read TGTGCCAGCAGCTTAGGGCACCCCGCAATGTGGGGCACCATATATTTT. As protein: CASSLGHPAMWGTIYF.

Concerning this clone: The same CDR3 arises from other DNA sequences in this sample as well. The chain couples TRBV7-9 to TRBJ2-1; D is perhaps TRBD2 (5 bases). The CDR3 extends over 12 amino acids. Germline V gives CDR1 SEHNR, CDR2 FQNEAQ (reference sequence). V lost 1 base and J 8 bases, leaving 6 bases between the germline ends. The CDR3 sequence: CASSLDGDEQFF. The CDR3 DNA sequence: TGTGCCAGCAGCTTAGACGGGGATGAGCAGTTCTTC. Full variable domain (outside the CDR3, taken from reference TRBV7-9 and TRBJ2-1): DTGVSQNPRHKITKRGQNVTFRCDPISEHNRLYWYRQTLGQGPEFLTYFQNEAQLEKSRLLSDRFSAERPKGSFSTLEIQRTEQGDSAMYLCASSLDGDEQFFGPGTRLTVL.

The chain links TRBV5-1 to TRBJ2-5, with a weak D call TRBD1 (6 bases). This CDR3 spans 16 amino acids. Germline CDR1 reads SGHRS; CDR2 reads YFSETQ. V lost 4 bases to trimming and J lost 1 base, with 17 bases between them. The CDR3 region is CASSEIGTRTQETQYF. DNA of the CDR3: TGCGCCAGCAGCGAGATCGGGACAAGAACCCAAGAGACCCAGTACTTC.

The chain couples TRBV29-1 to TRBJ2-3, with 8 positions matching TRBD2. The length of the CDR3 is 14 residues. Per the germline V gene, CDR1 is SQVTM and CDR2 is ANQGSEA. V shed 1 base, J shed 1 base, and the junction held 1 base outside the gene matches. The CDR3 region is CSVEGREGTDTQYF. The CDR3 nucleotides are TGCAGCGTTGAAGGGCGGGAGGGCACAGATACGCAGTATTTT.

The V gene is TRBV27, the J gene TRBJ2-3; the match to TRBD2 covers 11 bases. Germline V gene lookup returns CDR1 MNHEY and CDR2 SMNVEV (reference sequence). The trim removed 4 bases at V and 2 bases at J, leaving 5 bases unmatched. The CDR3 consists of 16 residues. CDR3 sequence reads: CASSSGTSGLTDTQYF. The CDR3 bases are TGTGCCAGCAGTTCCGGGACTAGCGGTCTCACAGATACGCAGTATTTT.

The chain couples TRBV5-8 to TRBJ2-7; 8 bases are a match to TRBD1. The CDR3 loop spans 15 amino acids. Per the germline V gene, CDR1 is SGHTS and CDR2 is YDEGEE. J gave up 3 bases and V 4 bases, and 9 bases lay outside the gene matches. The CDR3 sequence is CASSPLGRGLYEQYF. The CDR3 DNA sequence: TGTGCCAGCAGCCCATTGGGCAGGGGGCTCTACGAGCAGTACTTC.

V and J are TRBV7-9 and TRBJ2-4; 9 nucleotides agree with TRBD2. There are 16 residues in the CDR3. The ends lost 5 bases at V and 7 bases at J; junction bases unmatched: 12. CDR1 SEHNR and CDR2 FQNEAQ come from the germline V gene (reference sequence). DNA of the CDR3: TGTGCCAGCAGCCAAGTCCCTAGCGGGATAGAGAACATTCAGTACTTC. This gives the protein CASSQVPSGIENIQYF.

This clone appeared a single time. The J gene is TRBJ2-1, the V gene TRBV4-1; 12 nucleotides line up with TRBD2. The ends lost 0 bases at V and 6 bases at J; junction bases unmatched: 6. Germline V gives CDR1 MGHRA, CDR2 YSYEKL. The CDR3 is 17 residues long. CDR3 amino acids: CASSQDTGTSGSNEQFF. In nucleotides, the CDR3 is TGCGCCAGCAGCCAAGATACTGGGACTAGCGGGTCCAATGAGCAGTTCTTC.

This rearrangement joins TRBV2 to TRBJ2-7; 10 positions agree with TRBD1. The germline V gene encodes CDR1 SNHLY and CDR2 FYNNEI. J gave up 6 bases and V 3 bases, and 8 bases lay outside the gene matches. This CDR3 is 15 amino acids long. CDR3 loop: CASSDLTGGWLEQYF. CDR3 nucleotides: TGTGCCAGCAGTGATCTGACAGGGGGCTGGCTCGAGCAGTACTTC.

This chain uses TRBV5-5 with TRBJ2-1, with D possibly matching TRBD2 (6 bases). Per the germline V gene, CDR1 is SGHKS and CDR2 is YYEKEE (reference sequence). This CDR3 is built from 15 residues. The V end was cut by 4 bases, the J end by 3 bases, with 14 bases between. CDR3 in DNA: TGTGCCAGCAGCGGCGGGACTTTCTACTACAATGAGCAGTTCTTC. It codes for CASSGGTFYYNEQFF.

Here the CDR3 reads CASSSPLRGVYEQYF. The CDR3 nucleotides are TGTGCCAGCAGTTCCCCCTTGAGGGGGGTCTACGAGCAGTACTTC. V and J are TRBV27 and TRBJ2-7; D may be TRBD1 or TRBD2 (6 bases each). The CDR3 runs to 15 residues. V lost 4 bases to trimming and J lost 3 bases, with 16 bases between them. Germline assignment: CDR1 MNHEY and CDR2 SMNVEV (reference sequence).

The V gene is TRBV7-9, the J gene TRBJ2-1; D ambiguous. Trimming left V 1 base short and J 5 bases short, with 9 bases between. CDR3 size: 14 residues. CDR1 SEHNR and CDR2 FQNEAQ come from the germline V gene (reference sequence). Here the CDR3 reads CASSLVTAHNEQFF. In DNA form, the CDR3 reads TGTGCCAGCAGCTTAGTCACAGCTCACAATGAGCAGTTCTTC.

This chain joins TRBV7-3 and TRBJ2-1; TRBD2 is a possible D gene (6 bases). CDR1 is SGHTA, CDR2 FQGTGA, per germline. The CDR3 is 15 amino acids. Trimming took off 2 bases at V and 4 bases at J, with 12 bases between the two ends. DNA of the CDR3: TGTGCCAGCAGCTTAGGAGGGAGTGGTTACAATGAGCAGTTCTTC. It translates to CASSLGGSGYNEQFF.

The J gene is TRBJ2-7, the V gene TRBV14, with no clear D. V lost 7 bases and J lost 0, with 10 bases in between. CDR1 and CDR2 from the germline V gene are SGHDN and FVKESK. The CDR3 is 13 amino acids. The CDR3 sequence: CASTPTSSYEQYF. The CDR3 DNA follows: TGTGCCAGCACACCCACCTCCTCCTACGAGCAGTACTTC.